This T cell receptor beta chain stems from a study of shared clonotypes between healthy human individuals. Broader study findings: The four-donor shared clonotypes exceeded non-shared clonotypes in generation probability, with non-shared ones scoring lower. Despite large depth, sorted-subset datasets appeared incompletely sequenced.

Germline V CDR1 and CDR2: SGHTA, FQGTGA. This CDR3 region has 17 residues. Trimming removed 5 bases from V and 3 bases from J; junction bases left unmatched: 6. Only CD45RO-negative cells positively selected for CCR7 counted as naive CD8 cells, so terminally differentiated effector memory CD45RA+ cells were excluded. Measured with immunoSEQ multiplex PCR; TCRdb has only the in-frame clones, and not every one. The sample shows about 820,000 clones, 80% to 95% of them seen only once. This clone came up once. What it binds is unknown. The sequence was collected from a man aged 30-40 years in good health. Sequencing input: naive CD8+ T cells sorted from blood. The gene calls are TRBV7-3 and TRBJ2-1, with 14 bases lining up with TRBD2. The CDR3 DNA sequence: TGTGCCAGCAGCGTTGGGACTAGCGGGGGAAACTACAATGAGCAGTTCTTC. Its protein product is CASSVGTSGGNYNEQFF.